This T cell receptor beta chain was sequenced during a study of shared clonotypes between healthy human individuals. Repertoires were generated with immunoSEQ multiplex PCR, while TCRdb's copy carries only in-frame clones and drops some. Altogether over 2 million clones are present, around 96% being singletons, with the ten largest covering roughly 1%. The junction had 7 bases not matched to a gene; V was cut back by 3 bases and J by 0 bases. The CDR3 is made up of 16 amino acids. Per the germline V gene, CDR1 is LGHNA and CDR2 is YSLEER. CD45RO-negative CD8 cells positively selected for CCR7 made up the naive population, which excluded terminally differentiated effector memory CD45RA+ cells.

This chain joins TRBV4-3 and TRBJ2-7; 8 positions agree with TRBD2. The clonotype originates from a man younger than 35 in good health. Sample: naive CD8+ T cells sorted from blood. CDR3 residues: CASSQISGASSYEQYF. The CDR3 DNA sequence: TGCGCCAGCAGCCAGATTAGCGGGGCGAGCTCCTACGAGCAGTACTTC.